This T cell receptor beta chain was captured by sequencing in a study of resident and recirculating memory T cells in vitiligo (dated by TCRdb to between 2017 and 2018). With respect to the entire study: For TCR beta sequencing, each of a few stable vitiligo patients provided PBMCs along with epidermis taken by shave biopsy from two lesional and two nonlesional sites. Samples were homogenized without cell sorting just before genomic DNA extraction with the Qiagen DNeasy Blood & Tissue Kit. Human TCR beta sequencing was used to test whether specific clones in lesional vitiligo skin differed from clones in nonlesional skin and blood.

Points the paper makes about the study in general: Working out how much the T cell clones identified in the vitiligo lesions and the human Trm versus Tcm pools each contribute will require future mechanistic studies. TCR sequences were not shared across biopsy sites or across patients, which suggests that different T cell clones infiltrate different lesions, a pattern described as private specificity. By overlap and correlation analysis, no significant repertoire overlap was shown between biopsies, even within a single patient, except for each lesion compared with itself. No unique dominant TCR clone was detected, and clonality varied among vitiligo lesions.

The immunoSEQ hsTCRB kit was used to amplify TCR beta chains from genomic DNA. TCR beta libraries were sequenced on an Illumina MiSeq instrument by the immunoSEQ service. The authors processed their data as follows. Repertoire data were analyzed using the immunoSEQ Analyzer. The table comes from immuneACCESS by way of TCRdb, which keeps in-frame sequences with V and J called. Part of the clones is missing from these tables; in studies checked, under half for an unresolved V gene and the rest for unknown reasons. V and J calls and clone size are copied from that table; D and trimming were computed from the DNA. The sample table lists tens of thousands of clones, approximately 93% of them with a count of one. The ten top clones hold about 4.9% of the sample. Vitiligo was considered stable when no change in lesions had been observed over the previous 6 months. For classification as stable, the absence of confetti depigmentation, a clinical sign of active vitiligo, was additionally required. Any patient who had received treatment in the previous three months was excluded. Ficoll density gradient centrifugation was used to isolate PBMCs from heparinized blood, after which the PBMCs were flash-frozen.

This clone has a single count. The antigen it binds to is not known. It has no much larger one-base neighbor in the sample; base qualities were not kept. The CDR3 contains 16 residues, cysteine and phenylalanine counted. CDR3 DNA only is kept here, 48 bases in frame from base 1. The germline V gene (reference sequence) supplies CDR1 MNHNY and CDR2 SVGAGI. V sheds 3 bases and J sheds 4 bases, leaving 13 bases between their ends. This chain joins TRBV6-6 to TRBJ2-6; no D gene is confidently identified. Sequenced: blood. This clonotype originated in a male donor with vitiligo. The CDR3 protein: CASSYDSMQGANVLTF. Here is the DNA: TGTGCCAGCAGTTATGACTCAATGCAAGGGGCCAACGTCCTGACTTTC.